The subject of this entry is one TCR beta chain. This sample is part of a study of blood T cell repertoires in COVID-19. Data came from immunoSEQ multiplex PCR; TCRdb stores just in-frame clones and leaves some out. The repertoire holds 150,000 to 250,000 clones, 79% seen once, with roughly 5.7% in the top ten. Germline CDR1 GTSNPN, CDR2 SVGIG (reference sequence). V was clipped by 5 bases and J by 6 bases, with 14 bases between them. The CDR3 has 13 residues. The Seattle patients, enrolled during active infection, were followed longitudinally. Sequenced input: peripheral blood. The chain is built from TRBV30 and TRBJ2-1; D unresolved. The receptor was derived from a woman aged 40 to 50 with COVID-19, enrolled during active disease. The CDR3: CAWWLLPGNEQFF. The CDR3 nucleotides read TGTGCCTGGTGGCTTCTCCCAGGCAATGAGCAGTTCTTC.